The entry that follows covers one T cell receptor beta chain sequence. This sample stems from a study of shared clonotypes between healthy human individuals. CDR1 and CDR2 (germline): SGHRS, YFSETQ. This CDR3 region has 15 residues. Deletions cut 4 bases from V and 1 base from J, with 14 bases between. The repertoire was sequenced with immunoSEQ multiplex PCR; TCRdb's copy has only in-frame clones and lacks some. Found here are roughly 96,000 clones, approximately 51% of them singletons; the top ten hold more than 12%. The sample taken for sequencing was PBMCs. The rearrangement links TRBV5-1 to TRBJ1-1, with D possibly TRBD1 on 5 matching bases. The sequence came from a woman aged 35 to 49 in good health. Some clones in this sample may be carry-over from other donors' samples. Here the CDR3 DNA reads TGCGCCAGCAGCCCGCGACTCGGGGGGAACACTGAAGCTTTCTTT. Translated: CASSPRLGGNTEAFF.